This entry describes one T cell receptor beta chain. The entry originates in a study of monozygotic twins with inflammatory bowel disease. TCRdb reprocessed the 5' RACE reads and reports one entry per CDR3 protein, with no DNA. The sample's table shows a few hundred thousand distinct CDR3 sequences. The authors drew around 2.6 ml of blood from each donor. CDR1 and CDR2 from the germline V gene are DFQATT and SNEGSKA (reference sequence). There are 12 residues in the CDR3. The sequence was collected from a human donor with ulcerative colitis or Crohn's disease, or a healthy co-twin of an affected twin (not recorded which). The sample consisted of blood. This sequence joins TRBV20-1 and TRBJ1-1; absent DNA, TCRdb's TRBD1 call cannot be checked. CDR3: CSVFQGRTEAFF.